One sample yielded the 30 T cell receptor beta chains listed below, sequenced in a study of blood T cell repertoires in COVID-19. Sequenced by immunoSEQ multiplex PCR; TCRdb stores in-frame clones only, minus some. Of a few hundred thousand clones detected, around 88% appear once; the ten largest clones hold approximately 6.6%. Sequenced sample: peripheral blood. All receptors derive from a woman aged 25-40 years who had recovered from COVID-19.

The genes are TRBV9 and TRBJ1-1; tentatively, D is TRBD1 (6 bases). The CDR3 covers 15 residues. CDR1 and CDR2 from the germline V gene are SGDLS and YYNGEE. Trimming cost V 2 bases and J 5 bases, with 16 bases left between them. The CDR3 DNA reads TGTGCCAGCAGCGTCCAGGGGCGTGGAGGTACTGAAGCTTTCTTT. Its translation: CASSVQGRGGTEAFF.

The V call is TRBV10-3, the J call TRBJ2-5; D gene ambiguous. The CDR3 length is 12 residues. The germline V gene has CDR1 ENHRY and CDR2 SYGVKD. V dropped 4 bases and J dropped 1 base, with 4 bases sitting between them. The CDR3 bases are TGTGCCATCAGTGGAGCCCAAGAGACCCAGTACTTC. Translated, it gives CAISGAQETQYF.

CDR3 sequence (DNA): TGTGCCAGCAGTTTATGGGCAGGGGGCACCGGAGATACGCAGTATTTT. The encoded protein is CASSLWAGGTGDTQYF. The rearrangement links TRBV28 to TRBJ2-3, with 8 bases lining up with TRBD1. Germline assignment: CDR1 MDHEN and CDR2 SYDVKM. CDR3 length: 16 residues. V shed 0 bases, J shed 5 bases, and the junction held 7 bases outside the gene matches.

The chain uses TRBV4-2 and TRBJ1-1; TRBD1 is a possible D gene (5 bases). The germline V and J ends were trimmed by 8 bases and 0 bases, with 13 bases remaining between them. The CDR3 loop spans 14 amino acids. Germline-derived CDR1 and CDR2 are LGHNA and YNFKEQ. For the CDR3, the DNA is TGTGCCAGCGGGGGGGGAGTAATGAACACTGAAGCTTTCTTT. Its translation is CASGGGVMNTEAFF.

The rearrangement joins TRBV6-2 or TRBV6-3 to TRBJ2-7; tentatively, D is TRBD1 (6 bases). The CDR3 has 15 amino acids. V lost 0 bases and J lost 2, with 11 bases in between. CDR1 MNHEY and CDR2 SVGEGT come from the germline V gene. This CDR3 reads CASSYSPDSPYEQYF. The CDR3 DNA sequence: TGTGCCAGCAGTTACTCGCCGGACAGCCCCTACGAGCAGTACTTC.

This clone was recorded once. V and J are TRBV28 and TRBJ1-5, with D maybe TRBD1 (6 bases). CDR1 and CDR2 (germline): MDHEN, SYDVKM. The ends were cut back, 6 bases at V and 1 base at J, with 22 bases in the middle. The CDR3 loop spans 18 amino acids. The CDR3 sequence: CASSLTGGGGTSNQPQHF. The CDR3 bases are TGTGCCAGCAGCCTGACAGGTGGGGGGGGGACCAGCAATCAGCCCCAGCATTTT.

The chain has TRBV6-5 and TRBJ1-2; possibly TRBD1 for D (5 bases). Germline V lookup: CDR1 MNHEY, CDR2 SVGAGI. V lost 2 bases and J lost 4, with 8 bases in between. The CDR3 loop spans 13 amino acids. This CDR3 reads CASSYGGTYGYTF. For the CDR3, the DNA is TGTGCCAGCAGTTACGGGGGGACCTATGGCTACACCTTC.

Details on this clone: A read error may account for a junction end that differs from germline. The gene calls are TRBV7-2 and TRBJ2-7, with TRBD1 identical over 7 bases. There are 13 residues in the CDR3. The germline CDR1 and CDR2 sequences are SGHTA and FQGNSA. CDR3 nucleotide sequence: TGTGCCAGCAGCCCGGACAGGACTTACGCGCAGTACTTC. Its protein product is CASSPDRTYAQYF.

V and J are TRBV11-3 and TRBJ2-7; maybe TRBD1 (6 bases). Trimming pared 5 bases from V and 2 bases from J, leaving 10 bases between. The length of the CDR3 is 13 residues. CDR1 is SGHNT, CDR2 YENEEA, per germline. The CDR3 DNA is TGTGCCAGCAGCCCGCAGGGGACCTACGAGCAGTACTTC. Translation: CASSPQGTYEQYF.

This sequence joins TRBV18 and TRBJ1-1, with unresolved D. The length of the CDR3 is 15 residues. Germline loops: CDR1 KGHSH, CDR2 LQKENI. V dropped 0 bases and J dropped 1 base, with 9 bases sitting between them. The CDR3 DNA reads TGTGCCAGCTCACCACCCTCGACGGGGAACACTGAAGCTTTCTTT. Protein sequence: CASSPPSTGNTEAFF.

The chain uses TRBV5-1 and TRBJ1-1; D is possibly TRBD1 (6 bases). The CDR3 consists of 15 residues. Trimming removed 5 bases at V and 4 bases at J, with 18 bases between. Per the germline V gene, CDR1 is SGHRS and CDR2 is YFSETQ. The CDR3 region has the DNA TGCGCCAGCAGACAGGGCGAGGGTACGGGCACTGAAGCTTTCTTT. This translates into CASRQGEGTGTEAFF.

This chain joins TRBV7-2 and TRBJ1-2; 8 bases line up with TRBD1. The V gene's germline CDR1 is SGHTA and CDR2 FQGNSA. J lost 5 bases, V lost 2 bases, and 7 bases had no gene match. The CDR3 has 15 amino acids. The CDR3 bases are TGTGCCAGCAGCTTAACAGTCCAGGGGGCGTATGGCTACACCTTC. Protein: CASSLTVQGAYGYTF. Using reference TRBV7-2 and TRBJ1-2 for the parts outside the CDR3, the full variable domain is GAGVSQSPSNKVTEKGKDVELRCDPISGHTALYWYRQSLGQGLEFLIYFQGNSAPDKSGLPSDRFSAERTGGSVSTLTIQRTQQEDSAVYLCASSLTVQGAYGYTFGSGTRLTVV.

This chain connects TRBV6-1 to TRBJ2-5; the match to TRBD2 covers 9 bases. The CDR3 runs to 14 residues. Per germline, CDR1 MNHNS and CDR2 SASEGT. After removal of 0 bases from V and 7 bases from J, the junction contained 3 bases not matched to a gene. The CDR3 region is CASSEAAGGSTQYF. The CDR3 DNA is TGTGCCAGCAGTGAAGCGGCGGGGGGGTCGACCCAGTACTTC.

The chain combines TRBV27 with TRBJ2-3; 7 nucleotides align to TRBD2. In germline, CDR1 is MNHEY, CDR2 SMNVEV (reference sequence). The CDR3 is 15 residues long. V lost 4 bases and J lost 5; bases outside the gene matches: 9. Here the CDR3 DNA reads TGTGCCAGCAGTTCCCTGGGGGGGGGAGAAGATACGCAGTATTTT. It codes for CASSSLGGGEDTQYF.

This rearrangement joins TRBV2 to TRBJ1-4; TRBD1 matches 11 bases. The V gene end was trimmed by 6 bases and the J gene end by 8 bases; junction bases not matched to a gene: 17. The CDR3 totals 18 residues. Per germline, CDR1 SNHLY and CDR2 FYNNEI. CDR3: CASSQSLWTGGSEEKLFF. The CDR3 DNA is TGTGCCAGCAGCCAATCCCTTTGGACAGGGGGCAGCGAGGAAAAACTGTTTTTT.

The rearrangement links TRBV2 to TRBJ2-3; 11 nucleotides line up with TRBD2. V shed 5 bases, J shed 4 bases, and the junction held 11 bases outside the gene matches. Germline V gives CDR1 SNHLY, CDR2 FYNNEI. The CDR3 covers 17 residues. The CDR3 DNA sequence: TGTGCCAGCAGTAACAGGCGAGCTAGCGGGGGGTCAGATACGCAGTATTTT. Protein: CASSNRRASGGSDTQYF. The full variable domain, rest sourced from reference TRBV2 and TRBJ2-3, is EPEVTQTPSHQVTQMGQEVILRCVPISNHLYFYWYRQILGQKVEFLVSFYNNEISEKSEIFDDQFSVERPDGSNFTLKIRSTKLEDSAMYFCASSNRRASGGSDTQYFGPGTRLTVL.

V gene TRBV5-1 combines with J gene TRBJ1-6; TRBD1 might be the D (6 bases). From germline, CDR1 is SGHRS and CDR2 YFSETQ. This CDR3 has 15 residues. V gave up 1 base and J gave up 5 bases, with 10 bases separating them. The CDR3 DNA reads as TGCGCCAGCAGCTTGTCACAGGGACATAATTCACCCCTCCACTTT. Amino acid sequence: CASSLSQGHNSPLHF.

J is TRBJ1-1 and V is TRBV12-3 or TRBV12-4; tentative D call: TRBD1 (5 bases). The CDR3 consists of 12 residues. The V end lost 5 bases, the J end lost 7 bases, and 11 bases lay between the germline ends. The CDR3 sequence: CASSPNRFEAFF. CDR3 nucleotides: TGTGCCAGCAGTCCTAACAGGTTTGAAGCTTTCTTT.

V usage is TRBV3-1 (or the pseudogene TRBV3-2) and J usage is TRBJ1-2; the match to TRBD1 covers 12 bases. Germline CDR1 LGHDT, CDR2 YNNKEL (reference sequence). The CDR3 spans 14 residues. The junction had 5 bases not matched to a gene; V was cut back by 4 bases and J by 8 bases. CDR3: CASSPGTGGAGYTF. The CDR3, as DNA: TGTGCCAGCAGCCCCGGGACAGGGGGCGCGGGCTACACCTTC.

The chain carries TRBV12-5 and TRBJ1-1; TRBD1 matches 8 bases. Losses at the gene ends were 11 bases for V and 5 bases for J; bases not matched to a gene: 10. The CDR3 length is 13 residues. Looked up from germline, CDR1 is LGHNT and CDR2 is FRNRAP. CDR3 loop: CASLRGPGTEAFF. CDR3 DNA sequence: TGTGCTTCGCTCAGGGGGCCGGGGACTGAAGCTTTCTTT.

This clone was recorded a few times. This chain connects TRBV2 to TRBJ1-2, with 7 bases fitting TRBD1. The ends lost 6 bases at V and 5 bases at J; junction bases unmatched: 3. The V gene's germline CDR1 is SNHLY and CDR2 FYNNEI. The CDR3 has 12 residues. CDR3 coding DNA: TGTGCCAGCAGGAGGGGACAGTATGGCTACACCTTC. Translated, it gives CASRRGQYGYTF.

This chain connects TRBV9 to TRBJ1-1; D uncertain. CDR1 and CDR2 from the germline V gene are SGDLS and YYNGEE. V lost 4 bases and J lost 5, with 12 bases in between. The CDR3 covers 13 residues. The CDR3 DNA sequence: TGTGCCAGCAGCATGGGAGGTTGGACTGAAGCTTTCTTT. Its protein is CASSMGGWTEAFF.

This chain uses TRBV6-6 with TRBJ1-1, with 7 nucleotides matching TRBD1. Germline CDR1 is MNHNY and CDR2 is SVGAGI (reference sequence). V lost 6 bases, J lost 6 bases, and 10 bases stayed unmatched. This CDR3 is built from 14 residues. The CDR3 nucleotides are TGTGCCAGCAGCCCAGGACAGGTTGGGGCTGAAGCTTTCTTT. Translating gives CASSPGQVGAEAFF.

V usage is TRBV18 and J usage is TRBJ2-2; perhaps TRBD1 as D (6 bases). There are 16 residues in the CDR3. Germline CDR1 reads KGHSH; CDR2 reads LQKENI. V was trimmed by 3 bases and J by 6 bases, leaving 17 bases between them. CDR3 bases: TGTGCCAGCTCACCTAATGCTATCAGGGGTTCCGGGGAGCTGTTTTTT. Translated, it gives CASSPNAIRGSGELFF.

This clone appeared a single time. The chain couples TRBV9 to TRBJ2-5, with 12 bases matching TRBD2. V gave up 0 bases and J gave up 5 bases; unmatched junction bases: 5. The CDR3 is 16 residues long. The V gene's germline CDR1 is SGDLS and CDR2 YYNGEE. In DNA form, the CDR3 reads TGTGCCAGCAGCGTAGGGACTAGCGGGGCCGGGGAGACCCAGTACTTC. This codes for CASSVGTSGAGETQYF.

This clone was found once. V and J are TRBV5-1 and TRBJ1-5; D unclear. Germline CDR1 is SGHRS and CDR2 is YFSETQ. The ends were cut back, 4 bases at V and 0 bases at J, with 8 bases in the middle. This CDR3 has 14 amino acids. The CDR3 DNA follows: TGCGCCAGCAGCCTGGACGGTAGCAATCAGCCCCAGCATTTT. It yields the protein CASSLDGSNQPQHF. The variable domain in full, with the rest retrieved from reference TRBV5-1 and TRBJ1-5, is KAGVTQTPRYLIKTRGQQVTLSCSPISGHRSVSWYQQTPGQGLQFLFEYFSETQRNKGNFPGRFSGRQFSNSRSEMNVSTLELGDSALYLCASSLDGSNQPQHFGDGTRLSIL.

J is TRBJ2-1 and V is TRBV19; TRBD2 aligns across 15 bases. This CDR3 region has 20 residues. V lost 0 bases to trimming and J lost 4 bases; unmatched junction nucleotides: 10. In germline, CDR1 is LNHDA, CDR2 SQIVND (reference sequence). CDR3 sequence (DNA): TGTGCCAGTAGTATAGACCCCTGGGGACTAGCGGGGGGCGGATACAATGAGCAGTTCTTC. Protein sequence: CASSIDPWGLAGGGYNEQFF.

The chain employs TRBV18 and TRBJ2-7, with 11 positions matching TRBD1. J gave up 5 bases and V 5 bases, and 2 bases lay outside the gene matches. This CDR3 has 13 residues. Germline-derived CDR1 and CDR2 are KGHSH and LQKENI. CDR3 DNA: TGTGCCAGCTCAGGACAGGGGGCCGACGAGCAGTACTTC. Translated: CASSGQGADEQYF.

The rearrangement joins TRBV11-2 to TRBJ2-5; 15 bases are shared with TRBD2. The germline V gene has CDR1 SGHAT and CDR2 FQNNGV. V lost 5 bases and J lost 6; bases outside the gene matches: 16. The CDR3 spans 19 residues. DNA for the CDR3: TGTGCCAGCAGCCCCCGGACTAGCGGGGGGGCCGCGGAGAAAAAGACCCAGTACTTC. Translated: CASSPRTSGGAAEKKTQYF. Supplemented by reference TRBV11-2 and TRBJ2-5, the full variable domain reads EAGVAQSPRYKIIEKRQSVAFWCNPISGHATLYWYQQILGQGPKLLIQFQNNGVVDDSQLPKDRFSAERLKGVDSTLKIQPAKLEDSAVYLCASSPRTSGGAAEKKTQYFGPGTRLLVL.

The count of this clone is one. CDR3 sequence reads: CASSPGQAGNQPQHF. The DNA for the CDR3 is TGTGCCAGCAGTCCAGGACAGGCGGGAAATCAGCCCCAGCATTTT. The V gene is TRBV7-6, the J gene TRBJ1-5, with 7 bases that match TRBD1. Trimming removed 6 bases from V and 4 bases from J; junction bases left unmatched: 9. CDR3 size: 15 residues. Per the germline V gene, CDR1 is SGHVS and CDR2 is FNYEAQ.